This T cell receptor (beta chain) was captured in a study of T cells in Graves' hyperthyroidism and ophthalmopathy. Study details: Any treatment followed the collection of peripheral blood at initial diagnosis. Study-wide results and limits: Blood samples included most of the expanded thyroid clonotypes exceeding 0.001.

The CDR3 is made up of 17 amino acids. Trimming cost V 4 bases and J 6 bases; bases outside gene matches: 18. Germline-derived CDR1 and CDR2 are SGHRS and YFSETQ. This clonotype has at least ten counts. The antigen is unknown. Amplification yielded TCR beta CDR3 regions, with RNA transcripts as the source. An initial round of RT-PCR targeting the TCR CDR3 relied on the HTBI primer set. TCRdb analysed the multiplex PCR reads with MiXCR anew, one entry per CDR3 protein. This table has hundreds of thousands of distinct CDR3 sequences, roughly 17% appearing once. This sample holds PBMCs from roughly 10 ml fresh peripheral blood.

Sequencing input: blood. The gene calls are TRBV5-1 and TRBJ1-2; 7 bases fit TRBD1. The receptor was isolated from a woman in her late teens or twenties with Graves' ophthalmopathy. The CDR3 bases are TGCGCCAGCAGCAAGGATCAACTACTACAGGGGCAGGATGGCTACACCTTC. The encoded protein is CASSKDQLLQGQDGYTF.